This T cell receptor beta chain was captured by sequencing in a study of T cells expressing NK-cell markers. For each CDR3 protein, TCRdb gives one entry from its re-call of the 5' RACE reads, without DNA. The sample holds some 390,000 distinct CDR3 sequences. The CDR3 spans 14 residues. Germline values: CDR1 DFQATT, CDR2 SNEGSKA (reference sequence). The V call is TRBV20-1, the J call TRBJ2-5; lacking DNA, the TRBD2 call made by TCRdb goes unchecked. The specimen sequenced was blood T cells: a sorted CD56 or NKG2C T cell subset, CD4+ or CD8+ T cells, or bulk PBMC T cells (not recorded which). The sequence was collected from a woman between 50 and 59 years old in good health. CDR3 in amino acids: CSAASGSLGETQYF.